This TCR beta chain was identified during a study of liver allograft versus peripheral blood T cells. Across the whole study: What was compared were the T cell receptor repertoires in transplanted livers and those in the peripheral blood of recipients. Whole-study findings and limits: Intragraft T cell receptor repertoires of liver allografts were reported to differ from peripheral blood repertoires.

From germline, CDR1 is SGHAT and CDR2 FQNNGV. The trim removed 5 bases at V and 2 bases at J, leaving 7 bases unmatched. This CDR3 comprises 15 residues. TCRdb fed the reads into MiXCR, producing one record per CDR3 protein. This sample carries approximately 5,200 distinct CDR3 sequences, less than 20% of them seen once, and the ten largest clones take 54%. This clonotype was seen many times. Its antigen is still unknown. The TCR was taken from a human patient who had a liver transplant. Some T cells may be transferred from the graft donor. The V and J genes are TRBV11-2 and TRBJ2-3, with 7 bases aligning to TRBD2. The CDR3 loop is CASSPSGETTDTQYF. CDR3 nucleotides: TGTGCCAGCAGCCCGAGCGGGGAGACCACAGATACGCAGTATTTT.